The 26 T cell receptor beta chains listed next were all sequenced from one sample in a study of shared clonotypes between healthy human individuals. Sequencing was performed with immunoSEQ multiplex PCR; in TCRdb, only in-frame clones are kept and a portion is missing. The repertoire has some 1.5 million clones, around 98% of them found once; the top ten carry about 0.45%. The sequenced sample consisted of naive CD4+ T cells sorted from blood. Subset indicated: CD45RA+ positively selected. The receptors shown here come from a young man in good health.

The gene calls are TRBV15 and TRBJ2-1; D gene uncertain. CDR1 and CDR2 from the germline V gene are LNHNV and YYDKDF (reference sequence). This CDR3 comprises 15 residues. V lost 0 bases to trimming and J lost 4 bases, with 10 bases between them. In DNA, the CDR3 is TGTGCCACCAGCAGAGATACGCGCTCTTACAATGAGCAGTTCTTC. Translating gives CATSRDTRSYNEQFF.

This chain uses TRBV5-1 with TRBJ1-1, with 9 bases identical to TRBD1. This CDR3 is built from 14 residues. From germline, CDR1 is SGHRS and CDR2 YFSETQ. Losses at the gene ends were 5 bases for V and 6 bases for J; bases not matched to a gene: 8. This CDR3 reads CASSSTGGMAEAFF. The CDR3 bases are TGCGCCAGCAGTAGCACAGGGGGCATGGCTGAAGCTTTCTTT.

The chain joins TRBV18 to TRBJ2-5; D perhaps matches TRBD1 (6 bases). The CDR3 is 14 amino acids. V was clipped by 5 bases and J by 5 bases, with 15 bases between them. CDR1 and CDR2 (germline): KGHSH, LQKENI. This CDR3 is CASSKDRAEETQYF. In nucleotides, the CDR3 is TGTGCCAGCTCAAAGGACAGAGCAGAGGAGACCCAGTACTTC.

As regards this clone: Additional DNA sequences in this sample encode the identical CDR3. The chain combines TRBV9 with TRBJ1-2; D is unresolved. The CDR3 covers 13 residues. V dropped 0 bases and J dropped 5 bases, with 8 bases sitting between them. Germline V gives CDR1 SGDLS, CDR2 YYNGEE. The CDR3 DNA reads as TGTGCCAGCAGCGTAGCCCGGGGTTATGGCTACACCTTC. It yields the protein CASSVARGYGYTF. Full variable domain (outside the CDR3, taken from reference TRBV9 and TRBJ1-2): DSGVTQTPKHLITATGQRVTLRCSPRSGDLSVYWYQQSLDQGLQFLIQYYNGEERAKGNILERFSAQQFPDLHSELNLSSLELGDSALYFCASSVARGYGYTFGSGTRLTVV.

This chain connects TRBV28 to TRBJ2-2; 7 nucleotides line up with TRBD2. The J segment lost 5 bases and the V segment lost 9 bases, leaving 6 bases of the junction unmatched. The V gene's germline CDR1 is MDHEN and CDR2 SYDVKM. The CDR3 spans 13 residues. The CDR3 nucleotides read TGTGCCAGTAGGGAGGGGCAAACCGGGGAGCTGTTTTTT. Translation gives CASREGQTGELFF.

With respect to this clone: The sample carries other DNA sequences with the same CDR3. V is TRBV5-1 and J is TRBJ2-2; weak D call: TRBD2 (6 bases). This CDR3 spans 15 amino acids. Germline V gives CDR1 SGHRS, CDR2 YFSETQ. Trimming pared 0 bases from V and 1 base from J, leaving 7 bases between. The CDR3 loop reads CASSLDGRNTGELFF. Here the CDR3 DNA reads TGCGCCAGCAGCTTGGACGGGAGGAACACCGGGGAGCTGTTTTTT.

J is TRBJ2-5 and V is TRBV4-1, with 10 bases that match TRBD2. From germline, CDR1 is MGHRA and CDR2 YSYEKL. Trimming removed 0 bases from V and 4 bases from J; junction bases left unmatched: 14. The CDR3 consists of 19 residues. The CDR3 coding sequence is TGCGCCAGCAGCCAAGATTGGCCTAGCGGGAGAGGTGGGAGAGAGACCCAGTACTTC. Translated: CASSQDWPSGRGGRETQYF.

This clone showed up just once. The CDR3 loop is CASSPSTGDVGYTF. The CDR3 DNA sequence: TGTGCCAGCTCACCATCGACAGGGGATGTGGGCTACACCTTC. The chain uses TRBV18 and TRBJ1-2, with TRBD1 matching over 8 bases. CDR1 and CDR2 from the germline V gene are KGHSH and LQKENI. The CDR3 runs 14 residues. After removal of 2 bases from V and 8 bases from J, the junction contained 7 bases not matched to a gene.

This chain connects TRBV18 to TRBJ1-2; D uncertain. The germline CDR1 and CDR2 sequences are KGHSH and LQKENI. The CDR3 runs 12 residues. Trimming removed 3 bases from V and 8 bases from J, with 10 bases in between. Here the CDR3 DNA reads TGTGCCAGCTCACCTTTCGAGGGCGGCTACACCTTC. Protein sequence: CASSPFEGGYTF. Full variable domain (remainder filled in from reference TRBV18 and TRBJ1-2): NAGVMQNPRHLVRRRGQEARLRCSPMKGHSHVYWYRQLPEEGLKFMVYLQKENIIDESGMPKERFSAEFPKEGPSILRIQQVVRGDSAAYFCASSPFEGGYTFGSGTRLTVV.

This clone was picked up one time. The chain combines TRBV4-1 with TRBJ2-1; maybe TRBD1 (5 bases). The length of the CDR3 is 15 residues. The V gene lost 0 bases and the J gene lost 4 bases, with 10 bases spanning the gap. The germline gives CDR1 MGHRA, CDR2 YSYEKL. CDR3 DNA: TGCGCCAGCAGCCAAGATGGGGCTATTTACAATGAGCAGTTCTTC. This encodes CASSQDGAIYNEQFF.

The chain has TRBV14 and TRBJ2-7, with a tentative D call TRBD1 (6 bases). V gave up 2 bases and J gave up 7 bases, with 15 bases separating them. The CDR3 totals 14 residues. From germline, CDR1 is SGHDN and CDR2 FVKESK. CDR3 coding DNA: TGTGCCAGCAGCCAAAGCCGGGACATAAGGGAGCAGTACTTC. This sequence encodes CASSQSRDIREQYF.

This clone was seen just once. The CDR3: CASSRSGGSSYEQYF. The CDR3 DNA reads TGTGCCAGCAGCCGAAGCGGGGGAAGCTCCTACGAGCAGTACTTC. The chain carries TRBV7-9 and TRBJ2-7; 8 nucleotides line up with TRBD2. V lost 5 bases and J lost 0; bases outside the gene matches: 6. Germline values: CDR1 SEHNR, CDR2 FQNEAQ (reference sequence). The CDR3 spans 15 residues.

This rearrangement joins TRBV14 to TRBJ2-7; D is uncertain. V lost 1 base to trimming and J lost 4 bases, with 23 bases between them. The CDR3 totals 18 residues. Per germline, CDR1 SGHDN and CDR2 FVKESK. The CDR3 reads CASSQGVTGLRHRYEQYF. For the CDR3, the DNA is TGTGCCAGCAGCCAAGGCGTAACTGGGCTCCGCCACCGATACGAGCAGTACTTC.

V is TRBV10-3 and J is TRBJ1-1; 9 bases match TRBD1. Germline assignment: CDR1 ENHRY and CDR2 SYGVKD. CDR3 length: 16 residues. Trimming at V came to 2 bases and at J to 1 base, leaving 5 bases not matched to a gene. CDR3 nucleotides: TGTGCCATCAGTGAGACATGGGACAGGGAGAACACTGAAGCTTTCTTT. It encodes CAISETWDRENTEAFF.

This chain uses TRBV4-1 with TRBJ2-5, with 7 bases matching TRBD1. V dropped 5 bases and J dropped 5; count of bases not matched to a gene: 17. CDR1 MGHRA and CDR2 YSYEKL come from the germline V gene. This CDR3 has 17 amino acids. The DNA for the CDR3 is TGCGCCAGCAGCTACCCGGGACAGCACCCCGACGGGGAGACCCAGTACTTC. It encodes CASSYPGQHPDGETQYF.

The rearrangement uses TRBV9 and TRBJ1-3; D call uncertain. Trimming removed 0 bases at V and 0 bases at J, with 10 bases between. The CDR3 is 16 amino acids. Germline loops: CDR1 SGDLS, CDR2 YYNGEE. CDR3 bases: TGTGCCAGCAGCGTAGACCCCGGAAGCTCTGGAAACACCATATATTTT. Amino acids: CASSVDPGSSGNTIYF.

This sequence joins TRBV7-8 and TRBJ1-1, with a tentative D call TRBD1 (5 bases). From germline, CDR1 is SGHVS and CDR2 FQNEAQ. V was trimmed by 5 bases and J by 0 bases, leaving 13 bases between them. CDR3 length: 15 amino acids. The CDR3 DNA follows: TGTGCCAGCAGCCCCCGACAGTACATGAACACTGAAGCTTTCTTT. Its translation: CASSPRQYMNTEAFF. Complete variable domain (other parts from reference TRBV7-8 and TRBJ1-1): GAGVSQSPRYKVAKRGQDVALRCDPISGHVSLFWYQQALGQGPEFLTYFQNEAQLDKSGLPSDRFFAERPEGSVSTLKIQRTQQEDSAVYLCASSPRQYMNTEAFFGQGTRLTVV.

The CDR3 DNA sequence: TGTGCCAGCAGTGACTATAGCGGGAGGGGCCGGGAGCTGTTTTTT. Its protein is CASSDYSGRGRELFF. The chain links TRBV6-5 to TRBJ2-2, with 11 bases that match TRBD2. V shed 5 bases and J 9 bases; nucleotides not matched to a gene: 8. CDR3 length equals 15 residues. Germline V gene lookup returns CDR1 MNHEY and CDR2 SVGAGI.

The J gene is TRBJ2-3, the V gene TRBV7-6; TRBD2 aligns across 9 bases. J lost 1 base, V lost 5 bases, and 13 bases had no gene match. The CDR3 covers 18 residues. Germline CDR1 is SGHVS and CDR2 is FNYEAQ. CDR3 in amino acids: CASSQTPPSGTGTDTQYF. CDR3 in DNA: TGTGCCAGCAGCCAAACCCCTCCTAGCGGGACCGGCACAGATACGCAGTATTTT. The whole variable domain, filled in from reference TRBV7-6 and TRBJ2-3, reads GAGVSQSPRYKVTKRGQDVALRCDPISGHVSLYWYRQALGQGPEFLTYFNYEAQQDKSGLPNDRFSAERPEGSISTLTIQRTEQRDSAMYRCASSQTPPSGTGTDTQYFGPGTRLTVL.

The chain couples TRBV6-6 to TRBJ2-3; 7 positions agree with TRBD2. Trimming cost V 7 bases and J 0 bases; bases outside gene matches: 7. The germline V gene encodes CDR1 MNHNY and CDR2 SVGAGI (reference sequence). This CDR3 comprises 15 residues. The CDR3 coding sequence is TGTGCCAGCACCAACCTAGCGGCTAGCACAGATACGCAGTATTTT. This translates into CASTNLAASTDTQYF.

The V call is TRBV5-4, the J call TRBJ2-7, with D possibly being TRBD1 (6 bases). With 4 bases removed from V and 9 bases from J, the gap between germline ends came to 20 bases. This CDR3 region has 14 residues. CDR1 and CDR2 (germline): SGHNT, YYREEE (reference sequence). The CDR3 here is CASSQKGTLEGQYF. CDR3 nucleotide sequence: TGTGCCAGCAGCCAGAAAGGGACATTAGAGGGGCAGTACTTC.

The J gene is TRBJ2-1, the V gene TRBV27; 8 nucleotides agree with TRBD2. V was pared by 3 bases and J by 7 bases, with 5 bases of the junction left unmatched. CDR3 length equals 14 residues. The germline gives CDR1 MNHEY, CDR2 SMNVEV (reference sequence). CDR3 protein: CASSFTREANEQFF. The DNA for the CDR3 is TGTGCCAGCAGTTTCACGCGGGAGGCGAATGAGCAGTTCTTC.

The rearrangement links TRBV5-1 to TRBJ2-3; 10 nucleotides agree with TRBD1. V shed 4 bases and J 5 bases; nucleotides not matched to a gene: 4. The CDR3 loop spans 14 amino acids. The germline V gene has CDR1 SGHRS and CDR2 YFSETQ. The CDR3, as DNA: TGCGCCAGCAGCGCGGGACAGGGGTTAGATACGCAGTATTTT. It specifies CASSAGQGLDTQYF.

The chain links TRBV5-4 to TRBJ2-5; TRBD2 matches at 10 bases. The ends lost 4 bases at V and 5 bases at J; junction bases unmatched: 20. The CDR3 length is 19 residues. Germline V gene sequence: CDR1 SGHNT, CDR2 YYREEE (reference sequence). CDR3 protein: CASSTLAGWVLGSLETQYF. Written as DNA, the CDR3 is TGTGCCAGCAGCACACTAGCGGGATGGGTGTTGGGTTCTCTTGAGACCCAGTACTTC.

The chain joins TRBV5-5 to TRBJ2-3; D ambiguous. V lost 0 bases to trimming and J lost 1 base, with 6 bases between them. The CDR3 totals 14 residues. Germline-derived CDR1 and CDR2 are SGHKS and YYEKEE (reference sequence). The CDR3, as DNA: TGTGCCAGCAGCTTGGTCCGCGGCACAGATACGCAGTATTTT. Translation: CASSLVRGTDTQYF.

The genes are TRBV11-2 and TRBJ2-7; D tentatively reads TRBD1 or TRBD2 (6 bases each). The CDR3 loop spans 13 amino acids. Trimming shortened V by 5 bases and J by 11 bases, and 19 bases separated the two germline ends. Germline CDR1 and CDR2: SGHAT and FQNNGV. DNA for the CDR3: TGTGCCAGCAGCGGAGGGGGGCAGCGATGGGAGTACTTC. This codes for CASSGGGQRWEYF.